Below, one T cell receptor (beta chain) is given with its context. Its antigen is still unknown. Data came from immunoSEQ multiplex PCR; TCRdb stores just in-frame clones and leaves some out. This sample has over 9,000 clones, with approximately 78% found just once. Baseline, cycle 4 day 1, and cycle 7 day 1 were the blood sampling points. The data were taken from a study of OX40 agonist ivuxolimab in advanced cancers. General study results and limits: CD4+ and CD8+ blood T cells expanded clonally by week 6 at 0.1 to 3.0 mg/kg.

CDR1 is SGDLS, CDR2 YYNGEE, per germline. The CDR3 is 14 amino acids. The ends were cut back, 3 bases at V and 1 base at J, with 10 bases in the middle. The rearrangement joins TRBV9 to TRBJ1-1; TRBD1 is a possible D gene (5 bases). This sequence was found in an adult with an advanced solid tumor such as melanoma, head and neck, liver or kidney cancer. The sample was CD4+ or CD8+ T cells sorted from blood, taken in a trial of the OX40 agonist ivuxolimab. The CDR3 reads CASSAITGNTEAFF. The CDR3 DNA follows: TGTGCCAGCAGCGCCATAACAGGGAACACTGAAGCTTTCTTT.